What follows are 16 T cell receptor beta chains derived from one specimen sequenced in a study of cytomegalovirus exposure and HLA in healthy donors. Amplification used 60 Vbeta primers and 13 Jbeta primers. Clones were read by immunoSEQ multiplex PCR, and TCRdb kept only the in-frame ones, dropping some. The sample carries 150,000 to 200,000 clones, over 80% recorded once. Sequenced material: PBMCs. Source of these receptors: a male donor in good health and CMV-seropositive.

This clone was counted a single time. J is TRBJ2-2 and V is TRBV6-6; D possibly corresponds to TRBD2 (6 bases). Trimming left V 6 bases short and J 7 bases short, with 18 bases between. Germline V gene data show CDR1 as MNHNY and CDR2 as SVGAGI (reference sequence). There are 15 residues in the CDR3. This chain's CDR3 is CASRSGTYPVGELFF. CDR3 DNA sequence: TGTGCCAGCAGGTCCGGGACTTATCCGGTCGGGGAGCTGTTTTTT.

The V and J genes are TRBV19 and TRBJ2-1, with a weak D call TRBD2 (6 bases). Trimming took off 10 bases at V and 7 bases at J, with 20 bases between the two ends. The CDR3 is 14 amino acids. The germline V gene has CDR1 LNHDA and CDR2 SQIVND (reference sequence). In DNA, the CDR3 is TGTGCCATCTCGCTAGCGAGAGGAGTAAATGAGCAGTTCTTC. Translated, it gives CAISLARGVNEQFF.

The gene calls are TRBV6-1 and TRBJ2-1, with TRBD1 matching 8 bases. J lost 8 bases, V lost 5 bases, and 5 bases had no gene match. Germline loops: CDR1 MNHNS, CDR2 SASEGT. This CDR3 has 13 residues. For the CDR3, the DNA is TGTGCCAGCAGTCTGACAGGGGTGGATGAGCAGTTCTTC. Amino acids: CASSLTGVDEQFF.

As DNA, the CDR3 is TGTGCCAGCTTTGACATCTCCTACGAGCAGTACTTC. Encoded protein: CASFDISYEQYF. The V gene is TRBV28, the J gene TRBJ2-7; D unclear. Germline V gives CDR1 MDHEN, CDR2 SYDVKM. Trimming left V 8 bases short and J 0 bases short, with 8 bases between. The CDR3 has 12 amino acids. Looking up the rest from reference TRBV28 and TRBJ2-7 gives the full variable domain: DVKVTQSSRYLVKRTGEKVFLECVQDMDHENMFWYRQDPGLGLRLIYFSYDVKMKEKGDIPEGYSVSREKKERFSLILESASTNQTSMYLCASFDISYEQYFGPGTRLTVT.

The rearrangement joins TRBV9 to TRBJ2-3; 8 bases line up with TRBD2. Germline loops: CDR1 SGDLS, CDR2 YYNGEE. The CDR3 has 16 residues. J gave up 5 bases and V 0 bases, and 8 bases lay outside the gene matches. CDR3 residues: CASSVAVSGTLDTQYF. The CDR3 nucleotides are TGTGCCAGCAGCGTAGCGGTTAGCGGGACGTTAGATACGCAGTATTTT.

The rearrangement uses TRBV19 and TRBJ2-5, with 13 bases that match TRBD2. With 7 bases clipped from V and 5 bases from J, the junction kept 10 bases outside the gene matches. This CDR3 has 16 amino acids. Germline V gene sequence: CDR1 LNHDA, CDR2 SQIVND (reference sequence). The CDR3 nucleotides read TGTGCCAGTACAAGGACTAGCGGGAGCATTCGGGAGACCCAGTACTTC. It translates to CASTRTSGSIRETQYF.

V and J are TRBV10-3 and TRBJ2-1; TRBD2 is a possible D gene (6 bases). Trimming cost V 7 bases and J 6 bases, with 16 bases left between them. This CDR3 has 14 residues. Germline CDR1 reads ENHRY; CDR2 reads SYGVKD. CDR3 in DNA: TGTGCCATCACGAGGGACTTGGCGGGCAATGAGCAGTTCTTC. This gives the protein CAITRDLAGNEQFF.

This clone was picked up one time. The chain combines TRBV14 with TRBJ2-5; a weak D match, TRBD2 (6 bases). This CDR3 contains 13 residues. Per germline, CDR1 SGHDN and CDR2 FVKESK. Trimming stripped 1 base from V and 4 bases from J, with 7 bases between. In DNA form, the CDR3 reads TGTGCCAGCAGCCAAGTCGGGAGAGAGACCCAGTACTTC. Protein product: CASSQVGRETQYF.

V usage is TRBV19 and J usage is TRBJ2-1, with 7 bases that match TRBD2. Germline V CDR1 and CDR2: LNHDA, SQIVND (reference sequence). V lost 3 bases, J lost 9 bases, and 11 bases stayed unmatched. CDR3 length: 15 residues. The CDR3 region is CASSIMRELLSEQFF. Written as DNA, the CDR3 is TGTGCCAGTAGTATTATGCGGGAGCTCTTGAGTGAGCAGTTCTTC.

The DNA of the CDR3 is TGTGCCAGTAGTATTGCCAGGGTGCGCAATCAGCCCCAGCATTTT. This encodes CASSIARVRNQPQHF. The rearrangement joins TRBV19 to TRBJ1-5, with TRBD1 as a possible D gene (5 bases). CDR1 is LNHDA, CDR2 SQIVND, per germline (reference sequence). V shed 3 bases and J shed 2 bases, with 11 bases lying between them. CDR3 length: 15 residues.

The V gene is TRBV4-3, the J gene TRBJ2-2; 7 bases map to TRBD2. Looked up from germline, CDR1 is LGHNA and CDR2 is YSLEER. The CDR3 loop spans 15 amino acids. Trimming removed 3 bases from V and 3 bases from J; junction bases left unmatched: 4. CDR3 sequence (DNA): TGCGCCAGCAGCCACCGGGACTACGACACCGGGGAGCTGTTTTTT. As protein: CASSHRDYDTGELFF.

This clone was detected only once. The chain has TRBV4-2 and TRBJ2-5; 8 nucleotides match TRBD2. V lost 0 bases, J lost 0 bases, and 9 bases stayed unmatched. In germline, CDR1 is LGHNA, CDR2 YNFKEQ. The CDR3 consists of 18 residues. The CDR3 protein is CASSQDDPGGRNQETQYF. CDR3 in DNA: TGTGCCAGCAGCCAAGATGATCCAGGCGGGAGGAACCAAGAGACCCAGTACTTC.

The V call is TRBV11-2, the J call TRBJ2-7; the D gene is possibly TRBD1 (6 bases). Germline V gene data show CDR1 as SGHAT and CDR2 as FQNNGV. The length of the CDR3 is 15 residues. Between the trimmed V and J ends, which lost 3 bases and 6 bases, there was a span of 18 bases. The CDR3 DNA follows: TGTGCCAGCAGCTTCCAGACAGGATCACGGGGCGAGCAGTACTTC. Protein sequence: CASSFQTGSRGEQYF.

This chain uses TRBV2 with TRBJ2-7; TRBD1 might be the D (6 bases). Germline CDR1 and CDR2: SNHLY and FYNNEI. CDR3 length: 12 residues. Deletions cut 7 bases from V and 3 bases from J, with 10 bases between. CDR3 bases: TGTGCCAGCACACAGGGCTTCTACGAGCAGTACTTC. This encodes CASTQGFYEQYF.

The chain is built from TRBV30 and TRBJ1-2, with TRBD1 matching over 8 bases. This CDR3 spans 16 amino acids. Germline CDR1 is GTSNPN and CDR2 is SVGIG (reference sequence). Written as DNA, the CDR3 is TGTGCTCGGAGCGCCCCCGGGACAGGTGCTAACTATGGCTACACCTTC. Protein product: CARSAPGTGANYGYTF.

V is TRBV27 and J is TRBJ2-7, with D possibly matching TRBD2 (5 bases). The CDR3 is made up of 15 amino acids. V was clipped by 6 bases and J by 4 bases, with 19 bases between them. CDR1 MNHEY and CDR2 SMNVEV come from the germline V gene (reference sequence). CDR3 nucleotides: TGTGCCAGCAGCTTGAACCACGGGATGGGGTACGAGCAGTACTTC. As protein: CASSLNHGMGYEQYF.